This TCR beta chain was captured in a study of blood T cell repertoires in COVID-19 (dated by TCRdb to the early 2020s). Broadly, across the study: Samples covering the acute and convalescent phases of COVID-19 were provided by collaborators in the United States, Italy and Spain. The sample metadata nearly always contained a de-identified subject ID, COVID-19 status, age in years and sex. The material from the prospective study consisted of cDNA or gDNA derived from T cells, B-cell-depleted T cells, or PBMCs. The dataset comprised deeply sampled blood TCRbeta repertoires from subjects exposed to, actively infected with, or recovered from COVID-19. Samples were obtained from the ongoing ImmuneRACE study (first 160 participants) and from roughly 1,300 subjects provided by 6 global collaborators. A freely available public database, intended as a resource for researchers studying the immune response to SARS-CoV-2, is where the repertoires were released. HLA class I and class II types, where available, came from metadata supplied by the sample provider rather than from assay-based typing.

Spanning cysteine to phenylalanine, the CDR3 consists of 14 amino acids. Left in the record is the CDR3 DNA by itself, 42 bases read in frame from the first base. V loses 0 bases at its end and J loses 6 bases; junction bases beyond the gene matches: 3. Taken from the germline V gene, the CDR1 and CDR2 loops are MGHRA and YSYEKL. The study at large found these results: The amount of clinical and demographic metadata varied by source and participant and was provided uncurated.

The collaborating institutions used their own protocols to collect whole blood in K2EDTA tubes. For TCRbeta analysis, collaborators shipped samples in one of three forms: frozen whole blood, isolated PBMCs, or DNA extracted from either of those sample types. TCRbeta CDR3 regions were amplified from genomic DNA by means of the immunoSEQ Assay, a bias-controlled multiplex PCR. The published analysis was carried out like this. The number of nucleated cells in each sample was estimated from the amplification of reference gene primers within the assay. Sequence reads were collapsed and filtered to measure the absolute abundance of every unique TCRbeta CDR3 rearrangement. Productive Simpson clonality was computed per sample as the square root of Simpson's diversity index over productive rearrangements. What TCRdb holds here is the immuneACCESS table cut down to in-frame rearrangements. Part of the clones is not present; checked against another copy, under half of the missing clones reflect an unresolved V gene, and the others are unexplained. V, J and clone size derive from that table, while D and trimming were established from the DNA sequence. Present in this sample are fewer than 300,000 clones, 70% to 90% of which were seen just once. The ten largest clones add up to 9% to 9.5% of the sample.

In regard to this clone: Its antigen is currently not known. Base quality data are lacking; no much larger clone is found one base away.

This chain is built from TRBV4-1 and TRBJ1-2; 8 junctional bases match TRBD1. This TCR was recovered from a man in his late teens or twenties with active or convalescent COVID-19. The sequencing input was peripheral blood. The DNA sequence is TGCGCCAGCAGCCAAGAAACAGGGGGTCATGGCTACACCTTC. It specifies CASSQETGGHGYTF.